This T cell receptor beta chain comes out of a study of cytomegalovirus exposure and HLA in healthy donors. Overall study results and limits: The authors enumerated 150 to 200 TCR beta chains as linked to cytomegalovirus. Reports indicate that TCR beta sequences accurately predicted the HLA-A and HLA-B alleles of most subjects. Later analysis identified 17,000 or so TCR beta sequences associated with HLA alleles, using a false discovery rate threshold of 0.05.

This clone was seen just once. Its antigen is still unknown. The PCR contained 60 Vbeta and 13 Jbeta primers. Measured with immunoSEQ multiplex PCR; TCRdb has only the in-frame clones, and not every one. The repertoire consists of under 150,000 clones, with roughly four fifths occurring once and the leading ten covering less than 2%. Germline V gene sequence: CDR1 LGHNA, CDR2 YNFKEQ. This CDR3 contains 16 residues. With 5 bases clipped from V and 8 bases from J, the junction kept 9 bases outside the gene matches. The chain uses TRBV4-2 and TRBJ2-1; 13 nucleotides align to TRBD2. Material: PBMCs. The receptor's source is a woman aged 50 to 60 in good health and CMV-seronegative. The DNA of the CDR3 is TGTGCCAGCAGCTCTCGGACTAGCGGGAGTATTGATGAGCAGTTCTTC. Amino acid sequence: CASSSRTSGSIDEQFF.